This TCR beta chain was recovered during a study of shared clonotypes between healthy human individuals. The trim removed 7 bases at V and 8 bases at J, leaving 10 bases unmatched. The CDR3 is made up of 13 amino acids. The germline CDR1 and CDR2 sequences are MNHEY and SVGAGI. Generated by immunoSEQ multiplex PCR, the TCRdb table keeps only in-frame clones and is missing some. The table includes a few million clones, just over 90% detected once. The chain recombines TRBV6-5 with TRBJ1-2, with TRBD1 identical over 7 bases. This clonotype was sampled from a man younger than 35 in good health. Some clones in this sample may be carry-over from other donors' samples. Sequenced: naive CD4+ T cells from PBMCs. Subset noted: CD45RA+ positively selected. The CDR3 loop reads CASNRRGRGGYTF. The CDR3, as DNA: TGTGCCAGCAACAGAAGGGGGCGGGGAGGCTACACCTTC.